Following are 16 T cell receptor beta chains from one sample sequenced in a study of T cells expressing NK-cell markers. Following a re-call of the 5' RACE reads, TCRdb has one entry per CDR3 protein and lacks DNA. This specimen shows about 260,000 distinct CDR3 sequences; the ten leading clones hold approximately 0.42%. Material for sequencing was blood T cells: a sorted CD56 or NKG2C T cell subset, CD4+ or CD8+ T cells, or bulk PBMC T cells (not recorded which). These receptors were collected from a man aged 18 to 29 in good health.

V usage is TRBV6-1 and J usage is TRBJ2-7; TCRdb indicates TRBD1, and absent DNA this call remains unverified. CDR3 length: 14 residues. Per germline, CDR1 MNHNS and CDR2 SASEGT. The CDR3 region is CASNKQGGNNEQYF.

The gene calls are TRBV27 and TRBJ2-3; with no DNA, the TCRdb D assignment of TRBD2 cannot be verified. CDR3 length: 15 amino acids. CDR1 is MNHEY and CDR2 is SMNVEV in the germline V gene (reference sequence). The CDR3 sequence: CASSFEGTSTDTQYF.

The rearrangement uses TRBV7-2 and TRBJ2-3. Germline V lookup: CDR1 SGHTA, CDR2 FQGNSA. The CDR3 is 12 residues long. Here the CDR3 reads CASSLLTDTQYF.

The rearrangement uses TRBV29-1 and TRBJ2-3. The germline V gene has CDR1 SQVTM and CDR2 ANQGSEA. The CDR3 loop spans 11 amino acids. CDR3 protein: CSVESGYTQYF.

The CDR3 region is CASSYRDRGGSNYGYTF. This chain joins TRBV6-5 and TRBJ1-2; there is no DNA to check the TCRdb D call of TRBD1. Germline lookup yields CDR1 MNHEY and CDR2 SVGAGI. The CDR3 sequence is 17 residues long.

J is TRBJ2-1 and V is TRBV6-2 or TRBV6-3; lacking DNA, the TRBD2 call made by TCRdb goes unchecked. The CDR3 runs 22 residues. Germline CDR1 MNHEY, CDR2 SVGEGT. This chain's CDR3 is CASSPRLTSGRALGGRYNEQFF.

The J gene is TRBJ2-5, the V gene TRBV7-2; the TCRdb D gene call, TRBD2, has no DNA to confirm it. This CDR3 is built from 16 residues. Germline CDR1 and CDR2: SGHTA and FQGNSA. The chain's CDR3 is CASSPETLQTQETQYF.

Here the CDR3 reads CANKLQGGYGYTF. The chain employs TRBV12-3 or TRBV12-4 and TRBJ1-2; TCRdb's D gene call, TRBD1, goes unchecked for lack of DNA. The CDR3 covers 13 residues.

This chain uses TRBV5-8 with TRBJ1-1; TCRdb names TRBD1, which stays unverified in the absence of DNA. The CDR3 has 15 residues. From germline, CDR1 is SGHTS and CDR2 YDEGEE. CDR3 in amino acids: CASSLLGGMNTEAFF.

The CDR3 here is CSVEVTGISEAFF. The chain recombines TRBV29-1 with TRBJ1-1; no DNA is available, so the TRBD1 call from TCRdb remains unchecked. Germline loops: CDR1 SQVTM, CDR2 ANQGSEA. This CDR3 has 13 residues.

The CDR3 loop is CASSPSTGQPNTGELFF. This chain links TRBV4-2 with TRBJ2-2; absent DNA, TCRdb's TRBD1 call cannot be checked. The CDR3 length is 17 residues. In germline, CDR1 is LGHNA, CDR2 YNFKEQ.

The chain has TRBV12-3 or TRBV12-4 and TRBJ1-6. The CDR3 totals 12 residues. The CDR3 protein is CASSFHNSPLHF.

The chain's CDR3 is CSALDPAGGSTDTQYF. This rearrangement joins TRBV20-1 to TRBJ2-3; the TCRdb D gene call, TRBD2, has no DNA to confirm it. Germline V lookup: CDR1 DFQATT, CDR2 SNEGSKA (reference sequence). The CDR3 loop spans 16 amino acids.

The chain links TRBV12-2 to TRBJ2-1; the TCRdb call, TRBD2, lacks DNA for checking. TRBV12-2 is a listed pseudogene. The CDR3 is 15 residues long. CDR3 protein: CASRLAFILAGEQFF.

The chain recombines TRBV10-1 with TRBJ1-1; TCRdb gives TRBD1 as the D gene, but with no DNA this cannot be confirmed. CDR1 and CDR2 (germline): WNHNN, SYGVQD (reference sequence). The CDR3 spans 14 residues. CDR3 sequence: CASHYRGFETEAFF.

CDR3 loop: CATSRDILSRIDEQYF. This chain joins TRBV15 and TRBJ2-7. This CDR3 has 16 residues. The V gene's germline CDR1 is LNHNV and CDR2 YYDKDF (reference sequence).